Below are 5 T cell receptor beta chains sequenced from a single sample in a study of spatial heterogeneity in lung cancer. TCRdb analysed the 5' RACE reads with MiXCR anew, one entry per CDR3 protein. The sample includes tens of thousands of distinct CDR3 sequences, around 7% of them seen just once. Specified time point: sample taken at primary tumor resection. Unsorted whole RNA of tumor, nontumor lung or frozen PBMC was sequenced. The sequencing here drew on PBMCs, taken at surgery. These receptors came from a female donor with early-stage non-small cell lung cancer.

This clonotype was counted many times. J is TRBJ2-5 and V is TRBV18; no firm D call. Looked up from germline, CDR1 is KGHSH and CDR2 is LQKENI. This CDR3 has 15 amino acids. The V end lost 0 bases, the J end lost 5 bases, and 13 bases lay between the germline ends. This CDR3 is CASSPPVPLGETQYF. The CDR3 bases are TGTGCCAGCTCACCACCTGTTCCGTTGGGGGAGACCCAGTACTTC.

This clonotype showed up many times. The gene calls are TRBV20-1 and TRBJ2-7; a possible D gene is TRBD2 (5 bases). The CDR3 sequence is 12 residues long. Germline V lookup: CDR1 DFQATT, CDR2 SNEGSKA (reference sequence). The germline V and J ends were trimmed by 4 bases and 7 bases, with 14 bases remaining between them. This CDR3 reads CSAIPSGLEQYF. The CDR3 DNA reads as TGCAGTGCTATCCCGTCAGGACTGGAGCAGTACTTC.

This clonotype has more than one count but fewer than ten. CDR3 in DNA: TGTGCCAGCAGTTTGTCGTTGGGGTTGGAGACCCAGTACTTC. This encodes CASSLSLGLETQYF. V is TRBV25-1 and J is TRBJ2-5, with unresolved D. The CDR3 runs 14 residues. Between the trimmed V and J ends, which lost 5 bases and 5 bases, there was a span of 15 bases. CDR1 MGHDK and CDR2 SYGVNS come from the germline V gene.

The table lists this clonotype with many counts. The CDR3 bases are TGTGCCAGCAGTCGGGGTGGGACCGGGGAGCTGTTTTTT. Translation: CASSRGGTGELFF. The J gene is TRBJ2-2, the V gene TRBV28; maybe TRBD2 (5 bases). V shed 5 bases and J shed 5 bases, with 9 bases lying between them. This CDR3 spans 13 amino acids. Germline CDR1 MDHEN, CDR2 SYDVKM.

This clonotype was observed many times. The J gene is TRBJ1-4, the V gene TRBV15, with 8 bases fitting TRBD1. V was pared by 1 base and J by 7 bases, with 11 bases of the junction left unmatched. This CDR3 region has 17 residues. Germline V CDR1 and CDR2: LNHNV, YYDKDF (reference sequence). CDR3 amino acids: CATSRVPGGQGSEKLFF. The DNA of the CDR3 is TGTGCCACCAGCAGAGTTCCCGGAGGACAGGGAAGTGAAAAACTGTTTTTT.